The 13 T cell receptor beta chains reported below all come from one sample, sequenced in a study of blood T cell repertoires in COVID-19. Only in-frame clones appear in the TCRdb table, and some are missing; sequencing was by immunoSEQ multiplex PCR. This table holds about 36,000 clones, roughly 87% found once. The sequenced material came from peripheral blood. The receptors shown here come from a man aged 60 to 75 with acute or convalescent COVID-19.

This sequence joins TRBV28 and TRBJ1-2; weak D call: TRBD1 (5 bases). The V end was cut by 6 bases, the J end by 4 bases, with 15 bases between. Looked up from germline, CDR1 is MDHEN and CDR2 is SYDVKM. The CDR3 has 14 amino acids. The CDR3 region has the DNA TGTGCCAGCAGCCCGGTGGGGGGTAGCTATGGCTACACCTTC. It is translated as CASSPVGGSYGYTF.

This clone came up once. CDR3 DNA sequence: TGTGCCAGCAGCTTAGGGGCCGGGGACACCGGGGAGCTGTTTTTT. Its protein is CASSLGAGDTGELFF. The rearrangement links TRBV11-3 to TRBJ2-2; D possibly corresponds to TRBD2 (5 bases). The V and J ends lost 1 base and 3 bases respectively, with 9 bases between them. Germline CDR1 reads SGHNT; CDR2 reads YENEEA. The CDR3 runs to 15 residues.

The genes are TRBV7-6 and TRBJ2-5, with TRBD2 matching over 10 bases. With V trimmed by 3 bases and J by 4 bases, 5 bases remained unmatched. There are 15 residues in the CDR3. Germline CDR1 SGHVS, CDR2 FNYEAQ. This CDR3 reads CASSFASGGVETQYF. CDR3 DNA sequence: TGTGCCAGCAGCTTCGCTAGCGGGGGCGTAGAGACCCAGTACTTC. Full variable domain (outside the CDR3, taken from reference TRBV7-6 and TRBJ2-5): GAGVSQSPRYKVTKRGQDVALRCDPISGHVSLYWYRQALGQGPEFLTYFNYEAQQDKSGLPNDRFSAERPEGSISTLTIQRTEQRDSAMYRCASSFASGGVETQYFGPGTRLLVL.

This clone was observed a few times. The rearrangement links TRBV19 to TRBJ2-3; 7 bases are shared with TRBD1. Per germline, CDR1 LNHDA and CDR2 SQIVND (reference sequence). The CDR3 spans 12 residues. The V and J ends lost 2 bases and 9 bases, in that order; junction bases with no gene match: 2. The CDR3 DNA is TGTGCCAGTAGTATACGACAGGGAACGCAGTATTTT. Protein: CASSIRQGTQYF.

The chain couples TRBV18 to TRBJ2-1, with TRBD2 identical over 8 bases. The CDR3 has 15 residues. With V trimmed by 2 bases and J by 7 bases, 7 bases remained unmatched. From germline, CDR1 is KGHSH and CDR2 LQKENI. The CDR3 DNA follows: TGTGCCAGCTCACCATCGGCGGGAGGAGCGAATGAGCAGTTCTTC. It codes for CASSPSAGGANEQFF.

CDR3 in DNA: TGTGCCAGCAGCTTGCAGGGATCGTTCGGCTACACCTTC. This translates into CASSLQGSFGYTF. This rearrangement joins TRBV11-3 to TRBJ1-2, with a possible D match to TRBD1 (5 bases). This CDR3 contains 13 residues. V shed 3 bases and J shed 8 bases, with 13 bases lying between them. Germline lookup yields CDR1 SGHNT and CDR2 YENEEA.

V usage is TRBV18 and J usage is TRBJ1-1; D ambiguous. The V gene's germline CDR1 is KGHSH and CDR2 LQKENI. Trimming took 3 bases from V and 1 from J, leaving 15 bases between them. There are 16 residues in the CDR3. The CDR3 coding sequence is TGTGCCAGCTCACCGGGCGACGGGGAATCGAACACTGAAGCTTTCTTT. It yields the protein CASSPGDGESNTEAFF.

The chain has TRBV9 and TRBJ1-4; no clear D. V dropped 2 bases and J dropped 6 bases, with 11 bases sitting between them. Germline V gene sequence: CDR1 SGDLS, CDR2 YYNGEE. The CDR3 totals 14 residues. The chain's CDR3 is CASSVETPDEKLFF. The DNA for the CDR3 is TGTGCCAGCAGCGTTGAGACACCCGATGAAAAACTGTTTTTT. Using reference TRBV9 and TRBJ1-4 for the parts outside the CDR3, the full variable domain is DSGVTQTPKHLITATGQRVTLRCSPRSGDLSVYWYQQSLDQGLQFLIQYYNGEERAKGNILERFSAQQFPDLHSELNLSSLELGDSALYFCASSVETPDEKLFFGSGTQLSVL.

The chain uses TRBV28 and TRBJ2-6; maybe TRBD2 (5 bases). CDR3 length: 15 amino acids. V lost 11 bases to trimming and J lost 2 bases, with 16 bases between them. Germline values: CDR1 MDHEN, CDR2 SYDVKM. CDR3 nucleotide sequence: TGTGCCGGACGGGCCAGTAGCGCTGGGGCCAACGTCCTGACTTTC. Its translation is CAGRASSAGANVLTF.

This chain joins TRBV19 and TRBJ2-3, with a possible D match to TRBD1 (5 bases). The CDR3 is 13 amino acids. Between the trimmed V and J ends, which lost 9 bases and 6 bases, there was a span of 16 bases. Germline-derived CDR1 and CDR2 are LNHDA and SQIVND (reference sequence). Here the CDR3 DNA reads TGTGCCAGCCTGGGCAGGGTAGGTGATACGCAGTATTTT. It translates to CASLGRVGDTQYF.

The table lists this clone with a count of one. For the CDR3, the DNA is TGTGCCAGCAGTTTAGACCAGGGAAGAAGGAAAGGCTACACCTTC. Amino acid sequence: CASSLDQGRRKGYTF. The chain uses TRBV27 and TRBJ1-2; possibly TRBD1 for D (5 bases). Per the germline V gene, CDR1 is MNHEY and CDR2 is SMNVEV (reference sequence). The CDR3 runs 15 residues. V was trimmed by 2 bases and J by 8 bases, leaving 18 bases between them.

This rearrangement joins TRBV6-4 to TRBJ2-7; 7 positions match TRBD2. J was trimmed by 4 bases and V by 5 bases; bases with no gene match: 8. Germline V lookup: CDR1 MRHNA, CDR2 SNTAGT. There are 14 residues in the CDR3. The CDR3 here is CASSLVAGEYEQYF. The CDR3 nucleotides are TGTGCCAGCAGTTTGGTGGCGGGGGAATACGAGCAGTACTTC.

This clone was detected once. J is TRBJ1-2 and V is TRBV6-2 or TRBV6-3; D is undetermined. Germline V gene lookup returns CDR1 MNHEY and CDR2 SVGEGT. The CDR3 length is 16 residues. Trimming took 5 bases from V and 2 from J, leaving 18 bases between them. CDR3 amino acids: CASSDPLAGNNYGYTF. The CDR3, as DNA: TGTGCCAGCAGTGACCCGCTTGCGGGAAACAACTATGGCTACACCTTC.